What follows is one T cell receptor (beta chain) and its context. Enrollees, roughly 18 to 89 years old, lived in 24 US areas. Within 2 weeks of study entry, exposed participants had contacted a PCR-confirmed or clinician-diagnosed COVID-19 case. The CDR3 is 16 residues long. Looked up from germline, CDR1 is SQVTM and CDR2 is ANQGSEA. These data belong to a study of blood T cell repertoires in COVID-19. Study as a whole: In each case, the material was cDNA or gDNA derived from T cells, B-cell-depleted T cells, or PBMCs.

As originally analysed: Estimation of nucleated cell counts was performed using reference gene primer amplification. TCRdb's table, derived via immunoSEQ multiplex PCR, lists solely in-frame clones and lacks some. The D gene and trimming were derived from the DNA, and the V and J assignments and clone size from that table. The table records 300,000 to 400,000 clones, 90% of them present only once. Sequenced sample: PBMCs or T cells enriched from blood (not recorded which). V is TRBV29-1 and J is TRBJ1-6; weak D call: TRBD1 (6 bases). This sequence was found in a woman under 40 who had been exposed to COVID-19. The CDR3 sequence: CMNYYRTEPINSPLHF. CDR3 bases: TGCATGAATTACTATAGGACAGAGCCTATTAATTCACCCCTCCACTTT.